The source of this T cell receptor (beta chain) is a study of ipilimumab plus nivolumab after autologous stem cell transplantation. Data came from immunoSEQ multiplex PCR; TCRdb stores just in-frame clones and leaves some out. The sample lists about 40,000 clones; 80% to 95% were seen once. Patients got ipilimumab 1 mg/kg beginning 14 to 28 days post-transplant. Per germline, CDR1 MNHEY and CDR2 SVGAGI. This CDR3 contains 15 residues. V was clipped by 0 bases and J by 4 bases; unmatched bases: 6. The material sequenced was PBMCs, taken in a trial of ipilimumab plus nivolumab as post-transplant consolidation. This sequence was found in a male donor with multiple myeloma. This sequence joins TRBV6-5 and TRBJ2-7, with 7 bases aligning to TRBD2. The DNA of the CDR3 is TGTGCCAGCAGTTACTCGGGCGGGAGTCGGTACGAGCAGTACTTC. It codes for CASSYSGGSRYEQYF.